The rows below give T cell receptor beta chains drawn from one sample of a study of blood T cell repertoires in COVID-19. The table came from immunoSEQ multiplex PCR; TCRdb's copy has only in-frame clones and leaves some out. The repertoire holds roughly 200,000 clones, with around 79% as singletons. The sample consisted of peripheral blood. These receptor sequences come from a woman in her thirties or forties with COVID-19, enrolled during active disease. Each CDR3 is given with its conserved first and last residue. The D gene is left open where the match is weak. Clone size is stated in some rows and not others, as once, few, many or a class when expanded.

V gene	clone size	CDR3 length	J gene	D gene	CDR3 DNA	CDR3 protein
TRBV7-5	once	15	TRBJ2-1	-	TGTGTCAGAAGCTTAGCCCCAACTTGTAACAATGAGCAGTTCTTC	CVRSLAPTCNNEQFF
TRBV18	few	14	TRBJ1-6	-	TGTGCCAGCTCACCACAGGGGCTGGATTCACCCCTCCACTTT	CASSPQGLDSPLHF
TRBV10-3	-	14	TRBJ2-1	TRBD2	TGTGCCATCAGTACTAGCGGGAGTTTAAATGAGCAGTTCTTC	CAISTSGSLNEQFF
TRBV7-8	-	15	TRBJ1-5	TRBD1	TGTGCCAGCAGCACGGCCGGACAGGGATATCAGCCCCAGCATTTT	CASSTAGQGYQPQHF
TRBV19	-	14	TRBJ1-1	-	TGTGCCAGTTGGACAGTCAACACGAACACTGAAGCTTTCTTT	CASWTVNTNTEAFF
TRBV10-1	few	13	TRBJ2-7	-	TGCGCCAGCAGTGGAGGACAGACCTACGAGCAGTACTTC	CASSGGQTYEQYF
TRBV11-2	-	14	TRBJ2-3	-	TGTGCCAGCAGTGACCTGGGGCGCACAGATACGCAGTATTTT	CASSDLGRTDTQYF
TRBV5-4	-	16	TRBJ2-1	TRBD2	TGTGCCAGCAGCCTTCCTCGTCTAGCGGGGGGCAATGAGCAGTTCTTC	CASSLPRLAGGNEQFF
TRBV12-5	-	13	TRBJ2-7	TRBD2	TGTGCTAGCCGTCCCAGCGGGACCTACGAGCAGTACTTC	CASRPSGTYEQYF
TRBV30	-	14	TRBJ2-3	TRBD2	TGTGCCTGGAGTGAGGGGACGCGGGGGGATACGCAGTATTTT	CAWSEGTRGDTQYF
TRBV6-1	-	14	TRBJ1-1	-	TGTGCCAGCAGTGAAGGGTTACAGAACACTGAAGCTTTCTTT	CASSEGLQNTEAFF
TRBV5-4	-	12	TRBJ1-6	-	TGTGCCAGCAGCTTGGCCCGGGGGGACCTCCACTTT	CASSLARGDLHF
TRBV9	-	16	TRBJ2-3	-	TGTGCCAGCAGCGAGGAACGGGAGTACGGCACAGATACGCAGTATTTT	CASSEEREYGTDTQYF
TRBV5-4	-	15	TRBJ2-5	-	TGTGCCAGCAGCTTGAGCACAGGGTCTCAAGAGACCCAGTACTTC	CASSLSTGSQETQYF
TRBV27	-	14	TRBJ2-7	-	TGTGCCAGCAGTTTAAGGGGATTCTCCTACGAGCAGTACTTC	CASSLRGFSYEQYF
TRBV20-1	-	21	TRBJ2-3	TRBD2	TGCAGTGCTAGTCGTTCGAAGGTAGTGGGACTAGCGGGAGGGACCACAGATACGCAGTATTTT	CSASRSKVVGLAGGTTDTQYF
TRBV18	many	15	TRBJ1-5	-	TGTGCCAGCTCACCCCCCGAGGGCCTTTATCAGCCCCAGCATTTT	CASSPPEGLYQPQHF
TRBV4-2	few	15	TRBJ2-1	-	TGTGCCAGCAGCCAAGTTGCCCTAGAAAGTGGTCGTGAGTTCTTC	CASSQVALESGREFF
TRBV7-8	-	17	TRBJ1-1	TRBD1	TGTGCCAGCAGCTCCGGCCGACAGGGGATGATGTATTCTAAAGCTTTCTTT	CASSSGRQGMMYSKAFF
TRBV6-1	-	15	TRBJ2-7	-	TGTGCCAGCAGTGAGTTACCTAGCGTTACCTACGAGCAGTACTTC	CASSELPSVTYEQYF
TRBV7-9	-	13	TRBJ1-1	TRBD1	TGTGCCAGCAGCCGGGGACAGGGAGAGGAAGCTTTCTTT	CASSRGQGEEAFF
TRBV4-2	many	16	TRBJ2-1	-	TGTGCCAGCAGCCAAGATCGGGCGGGAAGTTACAATGAGCAGTTCTTC	CASSQDRAGSYNEQFF
TRBV3-1/TRBV3-2	-	13	TRBJ1-4	-	TGTGCCAGCTCGGGAGTTTCTAATGAAAAACTGTTTTTT	CASSGVSNEKLFF
TRBV18	many	15	TRBJ1-5	TRBD1	TGTGCCAGCTCACCACAGGGACAGGGGAATCAGCCCCAGCATTTT	CASSPQGQGNQPQHF
TRBV2	few	14	TRBJ2-3	TRBD1	TGTGCCTCATGGGACAGGTTGGGCACAGATACGCAGTATTTT	CASWDRLGTDTQYF
TRBV5-1	-	15	TRBJ2-1	-	TGCGCCAGCAGCTGGGGCGGGACCAGTCAGAATGAGCAGTTCTTC	CASSWGGTSQNEQFF
TRBV9	-	14	TRBJ2-7	-	TGTGCCAGCAGCGTAGCGGATTTGGAGGGCGAGCAGTACTTC	CASSVADLEGEQYF
TRBV7-7	-	14	TRBJ2-3	TRBD1	TGTGCCAGCAGCTTGGGACAGAACACAGATACGCAGTATTTT	CASSLGQNTDTQYF
TRBV7-9	-	15	TRBJ2-5	TRBD2	TGTGCCAGCAGCCGCGGGACTAGTTACATGGAGACCCAGTACTTC	CASSRGTSYMETQYF
TRBV27	-	13	TRBJ1-2	-	TGTGCCAGCACCCCTACAGGTCGTGGTGGCTACACCTTC	CASTPTGRGGYTF
TRBV6-2/TRBV6-3	-	18	TRBJ2-2	TRBD2	TGTGCCAGCAGTTACCCCACTAGCGGGAGGTCGAACACCGGGGAGCTGTTTTTT	CASSYPTSGRSNTGELFF
TRBV6-2/TRBV6-3	-	14	TRBJ2-1	-	TGTGCCAGCAGTAAGGCTTCTAGGCTAGGTGAGCAGTTCTTC	CASSKASRLGEQFF
TRBV11-2	-	15	TRBJ1-5	TRBD1	TGTGCCAGCAGCCCGACAGGGAATAGCAATCAGCCCCAGCATTTT	CASSPTGNSNQPQHF
TRBV6-2/TRBV6-3	-	13	TRBJ1-2	-	TGTGCCAGCAGCCCTGACACCTTCTATGGCTACACCTTC	CASSPDTFYGYTF
TRBV6-4	few	13	TRBJ1-5	TRBD1	TGTGCCAGCAGTCCTGACAGGGATCAGCCCCAGCATTTT	CASSPDRDQPQHF
TRBV7-2	-	15	TRBJ2-1	TRBD2	TGTGCCAGCAGCCCGTGGACTAGCGGGAGAGGTGAGCAGTTCTTC	CASSPWTSGRGEQFF
TRBV18	-	18	TRBJ2-7	-	TGTGCCAGCTCACCGATGGGCCCCACTAGCAAAGCAGGTCACGAGCAGTACTTC	CASSPMGPTSKAGHEQYF
TRBV7-6	-	20	TRBJ2-6	TRBD2	TGTGCCAGCACCTCTAATAAATGGGACTACACTTTCTCTGGGGCCAACGTCCTGACTTTC	CASTSNKWDYTFSGANVLTF
TRBV30	once	12	TRBJ1-2	-	TGTGCCTGTGGCCGGGCTAACTATGGCTACACCTTC	CACGRANYGYTF
TRBV5-5	-	15	TRBJ1-1	-	TGTGCCAGCAGCTTGACAGGCCGGCTGAACACTGAAGCTTTCTTT	CASSLTGRLNTEAFF